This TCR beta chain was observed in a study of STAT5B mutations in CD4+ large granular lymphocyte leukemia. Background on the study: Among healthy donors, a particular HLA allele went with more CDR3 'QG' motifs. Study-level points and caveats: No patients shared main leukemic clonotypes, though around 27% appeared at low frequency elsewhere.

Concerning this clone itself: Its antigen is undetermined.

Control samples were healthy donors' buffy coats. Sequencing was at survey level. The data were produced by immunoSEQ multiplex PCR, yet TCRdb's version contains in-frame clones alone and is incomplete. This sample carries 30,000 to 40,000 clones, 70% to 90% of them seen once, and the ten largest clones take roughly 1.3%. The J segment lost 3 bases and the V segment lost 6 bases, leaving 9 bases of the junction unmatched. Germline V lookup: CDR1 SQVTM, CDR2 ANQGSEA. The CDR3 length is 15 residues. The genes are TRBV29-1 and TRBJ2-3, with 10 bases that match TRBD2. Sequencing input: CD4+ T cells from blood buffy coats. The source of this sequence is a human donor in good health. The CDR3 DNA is TGCAGCGTCCGGACTAGCGGTCAAAAGACAGATACGCAGTATTTT. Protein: CSVRTSGQKTDTQYF.